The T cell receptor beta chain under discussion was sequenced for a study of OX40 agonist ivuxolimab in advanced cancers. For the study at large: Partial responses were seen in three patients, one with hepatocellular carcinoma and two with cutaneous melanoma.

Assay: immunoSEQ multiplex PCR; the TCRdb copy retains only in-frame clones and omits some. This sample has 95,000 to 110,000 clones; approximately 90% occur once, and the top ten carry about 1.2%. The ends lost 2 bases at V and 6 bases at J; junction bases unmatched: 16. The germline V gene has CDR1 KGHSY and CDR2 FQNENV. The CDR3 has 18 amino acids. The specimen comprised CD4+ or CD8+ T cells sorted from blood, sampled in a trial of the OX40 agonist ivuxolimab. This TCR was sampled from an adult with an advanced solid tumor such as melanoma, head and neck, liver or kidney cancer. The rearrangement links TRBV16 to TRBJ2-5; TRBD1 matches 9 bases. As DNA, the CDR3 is TGTGCCAGCAGCCAAACTACCTCGAGAACAGGGGGCATGAAGACCCAGTACTTC. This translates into CASSQTTSRTGGMKTQYF. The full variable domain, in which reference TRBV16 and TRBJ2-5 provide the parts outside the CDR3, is GEEVAQTPKHLVRGEGQKAKLYCAPIKGHSYVFWYQQVLKNEFKFLISFQNENVFDETGMPKERFSAKCLPNSPCSLEIQATKLEDSAVYFCASSQTTSRTGGMKTQYFGPGTRLLVL.